This T cell receptor beta chain came from a study of blood T cell repertoires in COVID-19. Study-wide context: T cells, B-cell-depleted T cells, or PBMCs provided the cDNA or gDNA that served as material.

The CDR3 is 15 amino acids. Germline assignment: CDR1 SGHTA and CDR2 FQGNSA. The J segment lost 8 bases and the V segment lost 4 bases, leaving 9 bases of the junction unmatched. Sequencing was performed with immunoSEQ multiplex PCR; in TCRdb, only in-frame clones are kept and a portion is missing. The table shows 470,000 or so clones, with about 85% occurring only once. Sequenced material: PBMCs or T cells enriched from blood (not recorded which). This chain joins TRBV7-2 and TRBJ1-3; the match to TRBD1 covers 9 bases. The TCR comes from a woman aged 18-29 years with acute COVID-19. The CDR3 bases are TGTGCCAGCAGCTCCTACAAGACAGGGGGATACACCATATATTTT. Protein sequence: CASSSYKTGGYTIYF.